What follows are 8 T cell receptor beta chains derived from one specimen sequenced in a study of blood T cell repertoires in COVID-19. Libraries were prepared by immunoSEQ multiplex PCR; TCRdb keeps only in-frame clonotypes and omits some of them. The repertoire has around 260,000 clones, over 80% of them found once; the top ten carry over 4.5%. The material sequenced was peripheral blood. The receptors come from a man aged 60 to 69 who had recovered from COVID-19.

This clone has more than one count but fewer than ten. The rearrangement links TRBV28 to TRBJ2-7; possible D gene TRBD1, 6 bases. This CDR3 spans 14 amino acids. Germline V gene data show CDR1 as MDHEN and CDR2 as SYDVKM. V lost 6 bases and J lost 2, with 14 bases in between. CDR3 loop: CASRTQTGTYEQYF. The CDR3 DNA is TGTGCCAGCAGAACACAGACAGGAACCTACGAGCAGTACTTC. The entire variable domain, with the rest obtained from reference TRBV28 and TRBJ2-7, is as follows: DVKVTQSSRYLVKRTGEKVFLECVQDMDHENMFWYRQDPGLGLRLIYFSYDVKMKEKGDIPEGYSVSREKKERFSLILESASTNQTSMYLCASRTQTGTYEQYFGPGTRLTVT.

This chain joins TRBV6-5 and TRBJ1-2; weak D call: TRBD1 (6 bases). The V gene lost 0 bases and the J gene lost 1 base, with 12 bases spanning the gap. Germline V gene data show CDR1 as MNHEY and CDR2 as SVGAGI. This CDR3 is 16 amino acids long. The CDR3, as DNA: TGTGCCAGCAGTTACTCGAGGACAGCTAGTAACTATGGCTACACCTTC. It codes for CASSYSRTASNYGYTF.

This chain joins TRBV3-1 (or the pseudogene TRBV3-2) and TRBJ2-1; tentatively, D is TRBD2 (5 bases). V lost 1 base to trimming and J lost 2 bases, with 18 bases between them. Germline assignment: CDR1 LGHDT and CDR2 YNNKEL (reference sequence). This CDR3 comprises 18 residues. CDR3 sequence reads: CASSQAGRRGLTYNEQFF. In DNA form, the CDR3 reads TGTGCCAGCAGCCAAGCCGGGCGCCGCGGGTTGACCTACAATGAGCAGTTCTTC.

The chain joins TRBV5-8 to TRBJ1-5; 7 bases are a match to TRBD1. V was clipped by 5 bases and J by 3 bases; unmatched bases: 2. Germline CDR1 SGHTS, CDR2 YDEGEE. The CDR3 has 13 residues. The CDR3 coding sequence is TGTGCCAGCAGGACAGGGATCAATCAGCCCCAGCATTTT. This codes for CASRTGINQPQHF. The variable domain in full, with the rest retrieved from reference TRBV5-8 and TRBJ1-5, is EAGVTQSPTHLIKTRGQQATLRCSPISGHTSVYWYQQALGLGLQFLLWYDEGEERNRGNFPPRFSGRQFPNYSSELNVNALELEDSALYLCASRTGINQPQHFGDGTRLSIL.

The rearrangement uses TRBV2 and TRBJ2-4, with 9 nucleotides matching TRBD2. This CDR3 has 14 residues. The V gene end was trimmed by 6 bases and the J gene end by 8 bases; junction bases not matched to a gene: 8. CDR1 and CDR2 from the germline V gene are SNHLY and FYNNEI. This CDR3 is CASSRAGGVYIQYF. The CDR3 DNA follows: TGTGCCAGCAGCCGAGCGGGAGGCGTATACATTCAGTACTTC.

J is TRBJ1-3 and V is TRBV30; D ambiguous. Between the trimmed V and J ends, which lost 0 bases and 0 bases, there was a span of 18 bases. The germline V gene encodes CDR1 GTSNPN and CDR2 SVGIG (reference sequence). The CDR3 is 18 residues long. CDR3 protein: CAWSVLPQEAASGNTIYF. In DNA form, the CDR3 reads TGTGCCTGGAGTGTACTCCCTCAGGAGGCGGCCTCTGGAAACACCATATATTTT.

The chain links TRBV24-1 to TRBJ2-7, with 8 bases matching TRBD2. Germline V gene lookup returns CDR1 KGHDR and CDR2 SFDVKD. The J segment lost 2 bases and the V segment lost 2 bases, leaving 19 bases of the junction unmatched. CDR3 length: 20 amino acids. Here the CDR3 DNA reads TGTGCCACCAGTGATTCCCGAGCGGGGGACGATAGGTACGGCGCCTACGAGCAGTACTTC. Translating gives CATSDSRAGDDRYGAYEQYF.

The chain carries TRBV5-1 and TRBJ2-7; 9 nucleotides agree with TRBD1. V gave up 4 bases and J gave up 3 bases; unmatched junction bases: 11. This CDR3 spans 16 amino acids. Germline V gives CDR1 SGHRS, CDR2 YFSETQ. The chain's CDR3 is CASSPSGTGRNYEQYF. The CDR3 nucleotides read TGCGCCAGCAGCCCGAGTGGGACAGGGCGAAACTACGAGCAGTACTTC.